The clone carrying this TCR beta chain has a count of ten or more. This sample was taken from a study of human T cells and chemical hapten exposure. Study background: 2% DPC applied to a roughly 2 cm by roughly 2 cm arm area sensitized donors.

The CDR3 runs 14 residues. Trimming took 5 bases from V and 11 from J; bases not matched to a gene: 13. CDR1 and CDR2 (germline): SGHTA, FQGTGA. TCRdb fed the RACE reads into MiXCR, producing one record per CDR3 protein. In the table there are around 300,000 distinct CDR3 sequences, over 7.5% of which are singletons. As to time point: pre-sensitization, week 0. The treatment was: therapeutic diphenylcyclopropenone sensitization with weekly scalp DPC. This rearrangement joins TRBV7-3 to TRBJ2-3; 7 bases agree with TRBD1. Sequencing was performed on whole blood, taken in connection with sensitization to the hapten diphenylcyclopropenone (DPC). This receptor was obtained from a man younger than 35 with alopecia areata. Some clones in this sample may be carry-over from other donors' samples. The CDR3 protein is CASSARPTGEEQYF. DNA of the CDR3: TGTGCCAGCAGCGCCCGACCAACAGGGGAAGAGCAGTATTTT.